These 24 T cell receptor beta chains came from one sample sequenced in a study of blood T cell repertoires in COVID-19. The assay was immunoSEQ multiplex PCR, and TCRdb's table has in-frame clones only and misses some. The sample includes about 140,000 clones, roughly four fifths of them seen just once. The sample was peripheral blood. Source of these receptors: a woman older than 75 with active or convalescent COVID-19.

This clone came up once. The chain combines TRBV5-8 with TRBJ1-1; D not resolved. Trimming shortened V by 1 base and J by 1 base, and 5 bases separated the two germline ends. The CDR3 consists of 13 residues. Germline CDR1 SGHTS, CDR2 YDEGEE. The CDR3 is CASSLSRNTEAFF. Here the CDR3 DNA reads TGTGCCAGCAGCTTGTCTAGGAACACTGAAGCTTTCTTT. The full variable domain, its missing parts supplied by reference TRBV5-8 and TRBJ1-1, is EAGVTQSPTHLIKTRGQQATLRCSPISGHTSVYWYQQALGLGLQFLLWYDEGEERNRGNFPPRFSGRQFPNYSSELNVNALELEDSALYLCASSLSRNTEAFFGQGTRLTVV.

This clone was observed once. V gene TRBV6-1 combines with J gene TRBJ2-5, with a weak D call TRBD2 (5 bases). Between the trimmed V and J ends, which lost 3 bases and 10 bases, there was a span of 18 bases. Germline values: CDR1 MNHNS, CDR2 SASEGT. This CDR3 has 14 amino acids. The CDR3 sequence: CASSDRGSGMDQYF. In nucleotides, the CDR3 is TGTGCCAGCAGTGACAGAGGTTCGGGGATGGACCAGTACTTC.

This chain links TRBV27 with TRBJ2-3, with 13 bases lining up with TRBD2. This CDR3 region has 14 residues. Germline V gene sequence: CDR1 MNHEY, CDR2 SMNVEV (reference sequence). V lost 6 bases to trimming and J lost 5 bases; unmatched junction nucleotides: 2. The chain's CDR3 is CASRLAGGQDTQYF. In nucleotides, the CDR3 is TGTGCCAGCAGACTAGCGGGGGGGCAAGATACGCAGTATTTT.

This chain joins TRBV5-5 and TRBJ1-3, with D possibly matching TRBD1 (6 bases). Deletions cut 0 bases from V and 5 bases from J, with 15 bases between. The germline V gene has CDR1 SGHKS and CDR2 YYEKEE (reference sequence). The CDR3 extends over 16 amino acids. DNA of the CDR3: TGTGCCAGCAGCTTGGATCCCCAGGGGTACCGAAACACCATATATTTT. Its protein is CASSLDPQGYRNTIYF.

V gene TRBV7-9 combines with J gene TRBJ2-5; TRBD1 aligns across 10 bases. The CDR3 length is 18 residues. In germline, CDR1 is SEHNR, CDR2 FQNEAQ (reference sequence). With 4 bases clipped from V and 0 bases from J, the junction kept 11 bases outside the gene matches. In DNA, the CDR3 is TGTGCCAGCAGCTACCCGACAGGGGGCGCTTCCGACCAAGAGACCCAGTACTTC. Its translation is CASSYPTGGASDQETQYF.

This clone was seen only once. CDR3 amino acids: CASSRSGGNQPQHF. CDR3 in DNA: TGTGCCAGCAGTCGATCAGGGGGCAATCAGCCCCAGCATTTT. This chain uses TRBV2 with TRBJ1-5; D is possibly TRBD1 (6 bases). Germline CDR1 reads SNHLY; CDR2 reads FYNNEI. Between the trimmed V and J ends, which lost 5 bases and 2 bases, there was a span of 10 bases. The CDR3 length is 14 residues.

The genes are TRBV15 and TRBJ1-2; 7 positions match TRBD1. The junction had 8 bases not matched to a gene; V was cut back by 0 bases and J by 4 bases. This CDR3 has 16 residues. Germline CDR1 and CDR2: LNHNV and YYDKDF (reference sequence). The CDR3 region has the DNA TGTGCCACCAGCAGAGACCCGAGGGGGCCCGGCTATGGCTACACCTTC. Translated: CATSRDPRGPGYGYTF.

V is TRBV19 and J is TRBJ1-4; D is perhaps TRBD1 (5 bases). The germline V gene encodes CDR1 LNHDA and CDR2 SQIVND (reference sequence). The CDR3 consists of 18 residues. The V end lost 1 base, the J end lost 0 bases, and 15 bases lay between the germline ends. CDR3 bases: TGTGCCAGTAGTATAGTTGGACATAGTTTTGCAACTAATGAAAAACTGTTTTTT. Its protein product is CASSIVGHSFATNEKLFF.

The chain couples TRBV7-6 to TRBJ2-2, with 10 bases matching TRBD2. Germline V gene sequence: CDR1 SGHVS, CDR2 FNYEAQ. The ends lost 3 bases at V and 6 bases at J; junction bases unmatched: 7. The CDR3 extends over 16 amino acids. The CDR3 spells CASSFNSGGSSGELFF. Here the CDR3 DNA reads TGTGCCAGCAGCTTCAATAGCGGGGGGTCTTCCGGGGAGCTGTTTTTT.

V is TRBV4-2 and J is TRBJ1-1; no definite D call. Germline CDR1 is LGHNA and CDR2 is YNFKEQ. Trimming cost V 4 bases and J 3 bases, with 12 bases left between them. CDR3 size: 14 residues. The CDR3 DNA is TGTGCCAGCAGCCGGGAGGTGGGATACACTGAAGCTTTCTTT. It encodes CASSREVGYTEAFF.

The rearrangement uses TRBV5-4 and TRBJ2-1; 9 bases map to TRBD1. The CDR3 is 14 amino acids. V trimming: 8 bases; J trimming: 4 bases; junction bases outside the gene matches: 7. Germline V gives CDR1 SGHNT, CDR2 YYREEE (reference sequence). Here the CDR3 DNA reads TGTGCCAGTTATATGGGACAGGGTTACAATGAGCAGTTCTTC. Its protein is CASYMGQGYNEQFF.

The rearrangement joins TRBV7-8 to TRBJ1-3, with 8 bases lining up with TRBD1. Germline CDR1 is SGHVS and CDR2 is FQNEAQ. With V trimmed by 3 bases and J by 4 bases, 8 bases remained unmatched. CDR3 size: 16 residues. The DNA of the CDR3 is TGTGCCAGCAGCTTCGCAGGGGGCGCAAAAGGAAACACCATATATTTT. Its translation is CASSFAGGAKGNTIYF.

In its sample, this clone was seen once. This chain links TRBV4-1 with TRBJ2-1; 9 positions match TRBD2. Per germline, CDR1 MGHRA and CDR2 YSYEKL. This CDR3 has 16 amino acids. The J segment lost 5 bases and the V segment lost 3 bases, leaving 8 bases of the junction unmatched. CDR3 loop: CASSHLGGGANNEQFF. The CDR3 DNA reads TGCGCCAGCAGCCACCTCGGCGGGGGGGCAAACAATGAGCAGTTCTTC.

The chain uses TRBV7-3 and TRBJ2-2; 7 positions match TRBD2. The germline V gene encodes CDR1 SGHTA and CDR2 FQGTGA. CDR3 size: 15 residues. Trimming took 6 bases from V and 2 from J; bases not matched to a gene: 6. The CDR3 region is CASRLGTINTGELFF. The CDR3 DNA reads TGTGCCAGCAGGTTGGGGACTATAAACACCGGGGAGCTGTTTTTT.

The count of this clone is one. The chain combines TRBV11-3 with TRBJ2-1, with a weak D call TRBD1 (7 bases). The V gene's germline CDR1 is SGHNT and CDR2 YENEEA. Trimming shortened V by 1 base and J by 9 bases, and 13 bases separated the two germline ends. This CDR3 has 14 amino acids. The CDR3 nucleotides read TGTGCCAGCAGCTTAGGCCAGGGGGGCTCTGAGCAGTTCTTC. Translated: CASSLGQGGSEQFF.

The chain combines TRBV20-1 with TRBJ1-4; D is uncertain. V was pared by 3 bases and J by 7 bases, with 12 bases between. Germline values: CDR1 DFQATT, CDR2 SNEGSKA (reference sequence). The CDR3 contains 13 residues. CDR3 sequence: CSASRQVGEKLFF. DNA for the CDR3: TGCAGTGCTAGTAGGCAGGTTGGTGAAAAACTGTTTTTT.

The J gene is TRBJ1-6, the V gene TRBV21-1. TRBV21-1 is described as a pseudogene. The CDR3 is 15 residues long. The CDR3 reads CASTPLCYHNSPLHF. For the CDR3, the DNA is TGTGCCAGCACCCCACTATGCTACCATAATTCACCCCTCCACTTT.

The CDR3 region is CASRGQGGTGELFF. The CDR3 DNA reads as TGCGCCAGCAGGGGACAGGGCGGCACCGGGGAGCTGTTTTTT. The rearrangement joins TRBV4-3 to TRBJ2-2, with 9 bases that match TRBD1. Germline assignment: CDR1 LGHNA and CDR2 YSLEER. This CDR3 has 14 residues. V lost 6 bases and J lost 4; bases outside the gene matches: 3.

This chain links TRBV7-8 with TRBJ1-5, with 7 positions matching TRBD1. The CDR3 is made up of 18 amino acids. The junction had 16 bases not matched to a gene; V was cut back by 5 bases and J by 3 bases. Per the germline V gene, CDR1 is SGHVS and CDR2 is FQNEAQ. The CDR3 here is CASSIGVAGGTLNQPQHF. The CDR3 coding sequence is TGTGCCAGCAGCATAGGCGTGGCAGGGGGTACTCTCAATCAGCCCCAGCATTTT.

The CDR3 DNA sequence: TGTGCCAGCAGCCCGGACGGCAGGGTTGCAGAGACCCAGTACTTC. Encoded protein: CASSPDGRVAETQYF. The rearrangement joins TRBV5-4 to TRBJ2-5; D might be TRBD1 (5 bases). The CDR3 runs 15 residues. In germline, CDR1 is SGHNT, CDR2 YYREEE (reference sequence). The V gene lost 4 bases and the J gene lost 4 bases, with 17 bases spanning the gap. Combining the CDR3 with reference TRBV5-4 and TRBJ2-5 gives the whole variable domain ETGVTQSPTHLIKTRGQQVTLRCSSQSGHNTVSWYQQALGQGPQFIFQYYREEENGRGNFPPRFSGLQFPNYSSELNVNALELDDSALYLCASSPDGRVAETQYFGPGTRLLVL.

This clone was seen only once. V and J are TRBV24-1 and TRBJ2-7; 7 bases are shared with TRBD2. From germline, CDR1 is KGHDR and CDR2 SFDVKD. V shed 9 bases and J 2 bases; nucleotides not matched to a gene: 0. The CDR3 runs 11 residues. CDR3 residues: CATRGAYEQYF. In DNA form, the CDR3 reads TGTGCCACCCGGGGGGCCTACGAGCAGTACTTC.

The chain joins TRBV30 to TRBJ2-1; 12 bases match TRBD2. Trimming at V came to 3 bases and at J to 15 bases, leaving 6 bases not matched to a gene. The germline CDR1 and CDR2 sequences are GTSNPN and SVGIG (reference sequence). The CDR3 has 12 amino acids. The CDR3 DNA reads TGTGCCTGGAGCGGGACTAGCGGGTCGAGGTTCTTC. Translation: CAWSGTSGSRFF.

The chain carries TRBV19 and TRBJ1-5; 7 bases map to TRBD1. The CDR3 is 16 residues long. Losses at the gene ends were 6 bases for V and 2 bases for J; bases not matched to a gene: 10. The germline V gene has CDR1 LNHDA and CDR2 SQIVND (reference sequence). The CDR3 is CASSLAGGTGNQPQHF. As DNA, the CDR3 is TGTGCCAGTAGCCTCGCAGGGGGGACTGGCAATCAGCCCCAGCATTTT.

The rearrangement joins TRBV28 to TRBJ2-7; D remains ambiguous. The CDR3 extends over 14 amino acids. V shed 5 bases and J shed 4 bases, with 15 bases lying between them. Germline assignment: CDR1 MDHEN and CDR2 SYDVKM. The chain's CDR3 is CASSVIVSPYEQYF. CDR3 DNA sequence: TGTGCCAGCAGTGTTATAGTCTCCCCTTACGAGCAGTACTTC.